These T cell receptor beta chains were read from a single sample in a study of cytomegalovirus exposure and HLA in healthy donors. Assay: immunoSEQ multiplex PCR; the TCRdb copy retains only in-frame clones and omits some. The data hold 150,000 to 200,000 clones, with almost 80% observed a single time. The source material was PBMCs. The receptors stem from a man over 45 in good health and CMV-seropositive. CDR3s include the opening cysteine and the closing phenylalanine or tryptophan. The D gene is left open where the match is weak. Where a row states a size, it is once, few, many or the class of an expanded clone; other rows omit it.

J gene,clone size,V gene,D gene,CDR3 protein,CDR3 DNA
TRBJ2-1,NA,TRBV5-1,NA,CASSLGGHPYNEQFF,TGCGCCAGCAGCCTAGGGGGACACCCCTACAATGAGCAGTTCTTC
TRBJ2-1,NA,TRBV28,TRBD2,CASSLRTSGANNEQFF,TGTGCCAGCAGTTTAAGGACTAGCGGGGCTAACAATGAGCAGTTCTTC
TRBJ1-2,once,TRBV5-5,NA,CASSSAAGTYGYTF,TGTGCCAGCAGCTCCGCCGCGGGGACCTATGGCTACACCTTC
TRBJ2-1,NA,TRBV11-3,TRBD2,CASSLDGRGGDNEQFF,TGTGCCAGCAGCTTAGACGGGAGGGGAGGAGACAATGAGCAGTTCTTC
TRBJ1-1,NA,TRBV7-9,NA,CASSLARRVAGEAFF,TGTGCCAGCAGCTTAGCACGCAGGGTGGCCGGTGAAGCTTTCTTT
TRBJ2-5,NA,TRBV5-6,NA,CASSFGLVSVETQYF,TGTGCCAGCAGCTTCGGGCTAGTTAGCGTGGAGACCCAGTACTTC
TRBJ2-5,NA,TRBV5-1,TRBD1,CASSADRGPKTQYF,TGCGCCAGCAGCGCCGACAGGGGGCCGAAGACCCAGTACTTC
TRBJ2-7,NA,TRBV7-9,NA,CASSQELLNYEQYF,TGTGCCAGCAGTCAGGAATTACTCAACTACGAGCAGTACTTC
TRBJ2-7,NA,TRBV19,NA,CASSIGPGIAYEQYF,TGTGCCAGTAGTATAGGACCGGGGATAGCCTACGAGCAGTACTTC
TRBJ2-5,few,TRBV9,NA,CASSVGTTQETQYF,TGTGCCAGCAGCGTAGGGACAACTCAAGAGACCCAGTACTTC
TRBJ1-6,NA,TRBV19,TRBD1,CASKTEVRGQGRSPLHF,TGTGCCAGTAAAACCGAAGTGAGGGGACAGGGCCGTTCACCCCTCCACTTT
TRBJ2-2,NA,TRBV10-1,NA,CASSKIRNTGELFF,TGCGCCAGCAGCAAGATTAGGAACACCGGGGAGCTGTTTTTT
TRBJ2-5,NA,TRBV6-1,TRBD2,CASSETEGTSGGQTQYF,TGTGCCAGCAGTGAAACGGAGGGGACTAGTGGGGGGCAGACCCAGTACTTC
TRBJ1-2,few,TRBV4-1,TRBD1,CASSQDSPGTVGGYTF,TGCGCCAGCAGCCAAGATTCCCCCGGGACAGTGGGCGGCTACACCTTC
TRBJ2-1,NA,TRBV28,TRBD2,CASSPSGAHNEQFF,TGTGCCAGCAGCCCTAGCGGCGCTCACAATGAGCAGTTCTTC
TRBJ1-3,NA,TRBV5-1,TRBD1,CASSPGQSSGNTIYF,TGCGCCAGCAGCCCGGGACAGAGCTCTGGAAACACCATATATTTT
TRBJ2-1,NA,TRBV27,TRBD1,CASSFISGTGDGNEQFF,TGTGCCAGCAGTTTTATATCAGGGACAGGGGATGGCAATGAGCAGTTCTTC
TRBJ1-4,NA,TRBV6-6,TRBD1,CASRDRGPNEKLFF,TGTGCCAGCAGGGACAGGGGGCCTAATGAAAAACTGTTTTTT
TRBJ1-4,NA,TRBV10-1,TRBD1,CASSEGQGTNEKLFF,TGCGCCAGCAGTGAGGGACAGGGAACTAATGAAAAACTGTTTTTT
TRBJ2-5,NA,TRBV11-2,TRBD2,CASSLRLAEETQYF,TGTGCCAGCAGCTTAAGGCTAGCGGAAGAGACCCAGTACTTC
TRBJ2-3,NA,TRBV7-2,TRBD1,CASSLAAGQGTDTQYF,TGTGCCAGCAGCTTAGCCGCGGGACAGGGCACAGATACGCAGTATTTT
TRBJ1-1,NA,TRBV6-5,TRBD1,CASSYRDREEAFF,TGTGCCAGCAGTTACAGGGACAGGGAGGAAGCTTTCTTT
TRBJ2-5,NA,TRBV30,NA,CATGSGSQETQYF,TGTGCCACCGGCAGCGGGTCCCAAGAGACCCAGTACTTC
TRBJ2-3,NA,TRBV6-4,TRBD1,CASSGTGGSSDTQYF,TGTGCCAGCAGCGGGACAGGGGGTTCATCAGATACGCAGTATTTT
TRBJ2-1,NA,TRBV7-7,NA,CASSLLGSPYNEQFF,TGTGCCAGCAGCTTACTAGGGAGTCCCTACAATGAGCAGTTCTTC
TRBJ2-1,NA,TRBV6-5,TRBD1,CASSYRPGQGYNEQFF,TGTGCCAGCAGTTACCGACCGGGACAGGGATACAATGAGCAGTTCTTC
TRBJ2-6,NA,TRBV19,NA,CASTRRDSGANVLTF,TGTGCCAGTACCCGACGGGACTCTGGGGCCAACGTCCTGACTTTC
TRBJ1-2,NA,TRBV7-2,NA,CASSFSNRDTYGYTF,TGTGCCAGCAGCTTTAGTAACAGAGATACCTATGGCTACACCTTC
TRBJ2-1,NA,TRBV2,NA,CASSPQGSYNEQFF,TGTGCCAGCTCCCCGCAGGGTTCCTACAATGAGCAGTTCTTC
TRBJ2-1,NA,TRBV11-2,NA,CASSLDLEGGYNEQFF,TGTGCCAGCAGCTTAGATTTAGAAGGCGGCTACAATGAGCAGTTCTTC
TRBJ2-3,NA,TRBV5-1,TRBD2,CASRRTGGSTDTQYF,TGCGCCAGCAGGAGAACGGGGGGTAGCACAGATACGCAGTATTTT
TRBJ1-2,NA,TRBV5-4,TRBD1,CASSLTQGAAYGYTF,TGTGCCAGCAGCCTTACCCAGGGGGCAGCCTATGGCTACACCTTC
TRBJ1-4,few,TRBV9,NA,CASSVNDGAGPENEKLFF,TGTGCCAGCAGCGTAAATGATGGAGCGGGCCCGGAAAATGAAAAACTGTTTTTT
TRBJ2-1,NA,TRBV19,TRBD1,CASSIRSGQGINEQFF,TGTGCCAGTAGTATAAGGTCAGGACAGGGAATAAATGAGCAGTTCTTC
TRBJ1-1,NA,TRBV18,TRBD1,CASSEGQRMNTEAFF,TGTGCCAGCTCAGAGGGACAGCGTATGAACACTGAAGCTTTCTTT
TRBJ2-3,NA,TRBV2,TRBD2,CASSPAGGGTDTQYF,TGTGCCAGCAGTCCAGCGGGGGGCGGAACAGATACGCAGTATTTT
TRBJ1-1,once,TRBV18,NA,CASSPLSSSNTEAFF,TGTGCCAGCTCACCCCTGAGTAGCTCGAACACTGAAGCTTTCTTT
TRBJ1-2,NA,TRBV7-9,TRBD1,CASSKGQGDGYIF,TGTGCCAGCAGCAAGGGACAGGGGGATGGCTACATCTTC
TRBJ2-7,few,TRBV9,NA,CASSVDSGYEQYF,TGTGCCAGCAGCGTAGATTCAGGGTACGAGCAGTACTTC
TRBJ2-3,NA,TRBV28,NA,CASRPTGKGHTDTQYF,TGTGCCAGCAGGCCGACGGGGAAGGGTCACACAGATACGCAGTATTTT
TRBJ1-1,few,TRBV7-2,NA,CASSSRWGNTEAFF,TGTGCCAGCAGCAGTCGGTGGGGCAACACTGAAGCTTTCTTT
TRBJ1-1,NA,TRBV29-1,NA,CSVGATANTEAFF,TGCAGCGTCGGCGCGACTGCGAACACTGAAGCTTTCTTT
TRBJ1-5,NA,TRBV7-2,NA,CASSPTRGANQPQHF,TGTGCCAGCAGTCCCACCCGGGGAGCGAATCAGCCCCAGCATTTT
TRBJ2-2,few,TRBV11-2,TRBD1,CASSLETGGNTGELFF,TGTGCCAGCAGCTTAGAAACAGGGGGCAACACCGGGGAGCTGTTTTTT
TRBJ1-3,NA,TRBV7-9,NA,CASRATGKRASGNTIYF,TGTGCCAGCAGGGCTACAGGGAAACGGGCCTCTGGAAACACCATATATTTT
TRBJ2-2,NA,TRBV7-6,TRBD2,CASSLALAGGLTGELFF,TGTGCCAGCAGCTTAGCCCTAGCGGGGGGGCTTACCGGGGAGCTGTTTTTT
TRBJ1-6,NA,TRBV4-1,TRBD1,CASSQYAGGNSPLHF,TGCGCCAGCAGCCAATACGCAGGGGGCAATTCACCCCTCCACTTT
TRBJ1-2,NA,TRBV7-9,TRBD1,CASSLGLQGAFGYTF,TGTGCCAGCAGCTTAGGACTTCAGGGGGCTTTTGGCTACACCTTC
TRBJ1-2,NA,TRBV28,NA,CASERLYSTYGYTF,TGTGCCAGCGAAAGACTATATAGTACCTATGGCTACACCTTC
TRBJ1-2,NA,TRBV5-6,NA,CASSLAGIDYGYTF,TGTGCCAGCAGCTTGGCAGGGATAGACTATGGCTACACCTTC